This entry is about one T cell receptor (beta chain). Its target is not known. A much bigger clone sits one base away, suggesting this may be a read error. Three rounds of nested PCR, following a modified ARM-PCR protocol, produced the TCRbeta library. TCRdb recomputed calls from the multiplex PCR reads with MiXCR, one row per CDR3 protein. The table has about 200,000 distinct CDR3 sequences, around 70% seen once. Trimming left V 7 bases short and J 8 bases short, with 17 bases between. Germline V lookup: CDR1 SQVTM, CDR2 ANQGSEA. The length of the CDR3 is 12 residues. The template was RNA from unsorted bulk tissue. The data were taken from a study of tumor and adjacent non-tumor tissue in lung cancer. The study's findings and limits: In normal lung, the top 100 clones were significantly more dominant than in tumor.

The chain joins TRBV29-1 to TRBJ2-5, with D tentatively TRBD1 (5 bases). Sequenced sample: lung tumor tissue. The receptor comes from a man aged 60 to 69 with non-small cell lung cancer. CDR3 sequence reads: CSAHSSTDTQYF. CDR3 coding DNA: TGCAGCGCGCATTCATCGACAGACACCCAGTACTTC.